Listed below are T cell receptor beta chains from one sample, sequenced in a study of blood T cell repertoires in COVID-19. The method was immunoSEQ multiplex PCR; TCRdb's version includes in-frame clones alone and lacks a portion of them. This sample has about 420,000 clones, with over 85% found just once. The specimen sequenced was peripheral blood. These receptors were taken from a man aged 18 to 30 with COVID-19, enrolled during active disease. Both conserved end residues are part of each CDR3. D genes are given only for firm matches. A clone size is listed for some rows: how often the clone was seen (once, few, many), or a class if it is expanded.

d_call clone_size j_call v_call cdr3_nt cdr3_aa
. once TRBJ2-1 TRBV11-2 TGTGCCAGCAGCCCCCCGGCGATGGGGAGTCGCAATGAGCAGTTCTTC CASSPPAMGSRNEQFF
. once TRBJ1-4 TRBV29-1 TGCAGCGTTGAAGGCGGAAATGAAAAACTGTTTTTT CSVEGGNEKLFF
TRBD1 . TRBJ1-2 TRBV27 TGTGCCAGCAGTCTGACAGGGATCTATGGCTACACCTTC CASSLTGIYGYTF
TRBD1 . TRBJ2-7 TRBV27 TGTGCCAGCAGTTCCCCGGACAGGATGAACTCTTACGAGCAGTACTTC CASSSPDRMNSYEQYF
. . TRBJ2-1 TRBV20-1 TGCAGTGCTAGTTGGTGGAGCTCCTACAATGAGCAGTTCTTC CSASWWSSYNEQFF
. . TRBJ1-1 TRBV19 TGTGCCAGTAGTATGGAGCGTACTGAAGCTTTCTTT CASSMERTEAFF
TRBD2 . TRBJ2-7 TRBV5-1 TGCGCCAGCACCCGAGGGTCTAGCGGGAGCAGCGAGCAGTACTTC CASTRGSSGSSEQYF
. . TRBJ1-2 TRBV19 TGTGCCAGTATCTCGACGGGGTCCCTCGTCGGCTACACCTTC CASISTGSLVGYTF
. . TRBJ1-5 TRBV21-1 TGTGCCAGCAGCCCCCCGGGACAGAGCAATCAGCCCCAGCATTTT CASSPPGQSNQPQHF
. few TRBJ2-2 TRBV9 TGTGCCAGCAGCGTAGCCCCGGGGACTTCGAACACCGGGGAGCTGTTTTTT CASSVAPGTSNTGELFF
. . TRBJ1-1 TRBV30 TGTGCCTGGAGTGTACGAGGTTACTATATCTTT CAWSVRGYYIF
. . TRBJ2-3 TRBV6-4 TGTGCCACCCTGGACACCCTCACAGATACGCAGTATTTT CATLDTLTDTQYF
TRBD2 . TRBJ2-2 TRBV7-8 TGTGCCAGCAGCTTAGGGCTAGCGGGAGGGGGGGAGCTGTTTTTT CASSLGLAGGGELFF
TRBD1 once TRBJ2-2 TRBV14 TGTGCCAGCAGCCAAGAGACAGGGGCGAACACCGGGGAGCTGTTTTTT CASSQETGANTGELFF
TRBD1 . TRBJ1-2 TRBV6-5 TGTGCCAGCGGATCCCCGGGACAGGGAAATGGCTACACCTTC CASGSPGQGNGYTF
. few TRBJ1-2 TRBV5-4 TGTGCCAGCAGCTCCGGGTCCGACGGCTCCTATGGCTACACCTTC CASSSGSDGSYGYTF
. many TRBJ2-7 TRBV5-4 TGTGCCAGCAGCCCCGGGCGGGGAGCTGGATACGAGCAGTACTTC CASSPGRGAGYEQYF
TRBD2 . TRBJ2-4 TRBV10-3 TGTGCCATCTCCAGGACTAGCGGGAGAGAAAACATTCAGTACTTC CAISRTSGRENIQYF
. few TRBJ2-7 TRBV7-8 TGTGCCAGCAGCACAGGTACAGGGTACGAGCAGTACTTC CASSTGTGYEQYF
. . TRBJ1-3 TRBV11-3 TGTGCCAGCAGCCCCCGATCGACAGTGATTAGAAACACCATATATTTT CASSPRSTVIRNTIYF
TRBD1 . TRBJ2-7 TRBV11-3 TGTGCCAGCAGCCCGGGTCCCGGGACAGGGGTATCCTACGAGCAGTACTTC CASSPGPGTGVSYEQYF
TRBD1 . TRBJ1-1 TRBV29-1 TGCAGCGTCGACAGGGTTAACACTGAAGCTTTCTTT CSVDRVNTEAFF
TRBD1 . TRBJ2-2 TRBV30 TGTGCCTGGGGTGGACAGGGGGCCTTCGGGGAGCTGTTTTTT CAWGGQGAFGELFF
TRBD1 . TRBJ1-2 TRBV5-1 TGCGCCAGCAGCCGCCATAAAAGGACAGGGACGGTTGGCTACACCTTC CASSRHKRTGTVGYTF
TRBD1 few TRBJ1-4 TRBV7-3 TGTGCCAGCGCTAAGGGACAGGGCCAAAAACTGTTTTTT CASAKGQGQKLFF
TRBD1 once TRBJ2-5 TRBV6-5 TGTGCCAGCAGCGACAGGGGGCCCTTGAGGGAGACCCAGTACTTC CASSDRGPLRETQYF
. . TRBJ1-6 TRBV30 TGTGCCTGGAGTGTGACACCTAATTCACCCCTCCACTTT CAWSVTPNSPLHF
. . TRBJ1-2 TRBV10-2 TGCGCCAGCAGTGAGGAGAGGGGAGGCTATGGCTACACCTTC CASSEERGGYGYTF
. . TRBJ1-1 TRBV21-1 TGTGCCAGCAGCAAAGGGCCGAAGATTTTGAACACTGAAGCTTTCTTT CASSKGPKILNTEAFF
. . TRBJ1-2 TRBV2 TGTGCCAACCCAGTCGGGTATGGCTACACCTTC CANPVGYGYTF
TRBD2 . TRBJ2-1 TRBV18 TGTGCCAGCTCACCGACTAGCGGGAGGGCCACCTACAATGAGCAGTTCTTC CASSPTSGRATYNEQFF
. . TRBJ1-5 TRBV7-9 TGTGCCAGCAGCTTAGCGGGGGCTGGCAATCAGCCCCAGCATTTT CASSLAGAGNQPQHF
. . TRBJ1-6 TRBV19 TGTGCCAGTACCCCCTTCCGGGGTACAAATTCACCCCTCCACTTT CASTPFRGTNSPLHF
. . TRBJ1-3 TRBV7-6 TGTGCCAGCAGCCAAAATAACCAGGGAAACACCATATATTTT CASSQNNQGNTIYF
. . TRBJ2-1 TRBV6-1 TGTGCCAGCACTGAAGTCGTCTCCTACAATGAGCAGTTCTTC CASTEVVSYNEQFF
. . TRBJ1-2 TRBV6-1 TGTGCCAGCAGTGAACGGTACAGTAACGGCTACACCTTC CASSERYSNGYTF
TRBD1 . TRBJ2-3 TRBV19 TGTGCCAGTAGTATGGGGACAGGGACAGATACGCAGTATTTT CASSMGTGTDTQYF
TRBD2 . TRBJ2-3 TRBV13 TGTGCCAGCAGCCATAGCGGGGCCAGCACAGATACGCAGTATTTT CASSHSGASTDTQYF
TRBD2 . TRBJ2-7 TRBV4-1 TGCGCCAGCAGCCAAGATCCTAGCGGGAGGGCCTCCTACGAGCAGTACTTC CASSQDPSGRASYEQYF
. . TRBJ1-3 TRBV7-9 TGTGCCAGCAGCTTAGGTAACACAGATGGAGGCTCTGGAAACACCATATATTTT CASSLGNTDGGSGNTIYF